This entry features one T cell receptor (beta chain) sequence. Clones were sequenced by immunoSEQ multiplex PCR, and TCRdb holds only the in-frame ones, with some missing. The top ten clones hold less than 2.5% of a sample with about 70,000 clones, over 80% of them seen once. This CDR3 spans 14 amino acids. V lost 0 bases to trimming and J lost 4 bases, with 8 bases between them. Germline values: CDR1 SGHDT, CDR2 YYEEEE. This sample is drawn from a study of blood T cell repertoires in COVID-19. Study overall: Acute-phase and convalescent COVID-19 samples originated in the United States, Italy and Spain. The analysed material was cDNA or gDNA that came from T cells, B-cell-depleted T cells, or PBMCs.

This sequence originates from a human donor in a cohort sampled during active COVID-19. The rearrangement links TRBV5-6 to TRBJ2-4, with D perhaps matching TRBD2 (5 bases). Sequences were obtained from peripheral blood. In DNA, the CDR3 is TGTGCCAGCAGCTTGGGACGCGGGAAAAACATTCAGTACTTC. Its protein is CASSLGRGKNIQYF.